This paragraph reports one TCR beta chain. What this receptor recognizes is not known. For this mouse receptor, gene names and germline sequences are murine. The missing CDR3 end, 4 residues past where the read stops, is filled in from the germline J gene. Cells from pooled mouse cutaneous lymph nodes were stained for CD4, CD8alpha, NKG2D, NKG2ACE and other markers and then sorted on a BD Influx. Library method: the immunoSEQ multiplex PCR assay. RNA was extracted from all samples and reverse transcribed into cDNA, which served as template for TCR sequencing. SuperScript III was used for first-strand cDNA synthesis, primed with a 2:1 mix of oligo-dT and random hexamers. A synthetic immune receptor repertoire was used to measure amplification bias, and any remaining bias was corrected computationally. Libraries were sequenced on Illumina HiSeq with 60 bp reads covering the CDR3, read from J toward V. Per the original workflow: After raw reads were preprocessed to remove errors, the CDR3 was defined following IMGT conventions as running from the conserved cysteine to phenylalanine. Clonality was calculated as 1 minus Shannon entropy normalized by log2 of the number of productive unique TCRs. Whether each scalp clone was CD4 or CD8 was inferred by checking scalp TCRbeta sequences against the CD4 and CD8 repertoires from sorted blood. This immuneACCESS table, as held by TCRdb, lists in-frame sequences with V and J called but not all clones. Of the missing ones, under half trace to an unresolved V gene in checked studies; the others have no known cause. The DNA was the basis for D and trimming; V, J and clone size are from that table. For this sample, approximately 300,000 clones appear and none is a singleton. The ten top clones hold 1.2% of the sample.

This entry belongs to a study of CD8+ T cells in alopecia areata listed by TCRdb under 2018. Broadly, across the study: Skin from C3H/HeJ donors with spontaneous alopecia (roughly 6-13 months old) was grafted onto female C3H/HeJ recipients aged 7-10 weeks. RNA was extracted with the PAXgene miRNA kit for fixed scalp, the miRNeasy kit for PBMCs, and the RNeasy kit for mouse skin. On the human side, TCRbeta sequencing was run on scalp tissue and on sorted CD4+ and CD8+ peripheral blood T cells from healthy controls and from alopecia areata patients with either patchy or totalis/universalis disease. TCRbeta CDR3 regions were amplified by immunoSEQ multiplex PCR with 35 Vbeta forward and 13 Jbeta reverse primers. Clonality in the scalp was compared among normal scalp (n=4), patchy alopecia areata scalp (n=8), and alopecia totalis/universalis scalp (n=8). To study T cell clonal expansion in alopecia areata, the researchers applied high-throughput TCRbeta sequencing to both the C3H/HeJ mouse model and human patients. The research as a whole found: Resident alphabeta T cells in normal human skin are also sequenced, complicating scalp TCR repertoire analysis, unlike mouse skin dominated by gammadelta T cells. Compared with normal scalp, lesional scalp had higher clonality and more expanded CD8+ clones, particularly in alopecia totalis/universalis, a pattern that suggests antigenic drive. Shared TCR sequences between patients were less evident than in mice, which may be partly attributable to HLA diversity in the patient population.

The CDR3 covers 14 residues, taking in both the cysteine and the phenylalanine. Of the CDR3's DNA, 30 bases were read; they are in frame from base 1. CDR1 and CDR2 are drawn from the germline V gene (reference sequence): FNHDT, SITEND. Trimming takes 6 bases off V and 3 bases off J; junction bases not matched to a gene: 4. This receptor was taken from a C3H/HeJ mouse with alopecia areata. With respect to MHC, this strain carries the haplotype H2-k. The sample comprised CD4+ T cells sorted from a lymph node. The sequence is built from TRBV19 and TRBJ2-2; 8 junctional bases match TRBD2. Incomplete CDR3 DNA: TGTGCCAGCACGGGGGGGGCCTACACCGGG. The resulting protein is CASTGGAYTG. Given in full, the CDR3 is CASTGGAYTGQLYF.